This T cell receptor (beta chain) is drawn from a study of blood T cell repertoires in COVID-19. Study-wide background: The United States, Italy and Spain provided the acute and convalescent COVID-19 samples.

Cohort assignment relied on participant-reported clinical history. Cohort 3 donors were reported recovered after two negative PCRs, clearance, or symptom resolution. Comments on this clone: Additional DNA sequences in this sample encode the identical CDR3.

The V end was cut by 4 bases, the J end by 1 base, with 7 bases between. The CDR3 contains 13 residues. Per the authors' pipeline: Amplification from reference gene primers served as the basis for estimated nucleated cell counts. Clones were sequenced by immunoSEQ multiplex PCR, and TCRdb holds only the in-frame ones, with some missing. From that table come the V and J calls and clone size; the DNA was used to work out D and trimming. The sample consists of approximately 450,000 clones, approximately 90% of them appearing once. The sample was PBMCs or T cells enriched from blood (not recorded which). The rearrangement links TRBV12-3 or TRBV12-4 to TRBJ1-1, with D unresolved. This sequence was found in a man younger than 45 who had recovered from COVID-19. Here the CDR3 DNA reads TGTGCCAGCAGTTCCGCCGGGAACACTGAAGCTTTCTTT. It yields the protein CASSSAGNTEAFF.